This paragraph reports one T cell receptor beta chain. This specimen belongs to a study of blood T cell repertoires in COVID-19. The length of the CDR3 is 15 residues. J was trimmed by 4 bases and V by 0 bases; bases with no gene match: 2. CDR1 and CDR2 from the germline V gene are SGDLS and YYNGEE. In the original analysis: Estimated nucleated cell counts came from reference gene primer amplification. The method was immunoSEQ multiplex PCR; TCRdb's version includes in-frame clones alone and lacks a portion of them. Clone size and V and J calls were adopted from that table, with D and trimming inferred from the DNA. The table has about 120,000 clones, over 75% seen once.

The chain is built from TRBV9 and TRBJ2-1; 9 nucleotides line up with TRBD1. The clonotype comes from a woman in her 70s with acute or convalescent COVID-19. The sample consisted of peripheral blood. For the CDR3, the DNA is TGTGCCAGCAGCGTAGACAGGGGGCTATACAATGAGCAGTTCTTC. This gives the protein CASSVDRGLYNEQFF.